These 12 T cell receptor beta chains came from one sample sequenced in a study of OX40 agonist ivuxolimab in advanced cancers. Sequencing was performed with immunoSEQ multiplex PCR; in TCRdb, only in-frame clones are kept and a portion is missing. This sample has about 46,000 clones, with roughly 90% found just once. This sample comprised CD4+ or CD8+ T cells sorted from blood, obtained in a trial of the OX40 agonist ivuxolimab. The receptors stem from an adult with an advanced solid tumor such as melanoma, head and neck, liver or kidney cancer.

There are a few counts of this clone. The rearrangement uses TRBV6-6 and TRBJ1-1; D possibly corresponds to TRBD1 (5 bases). The germline CDR1 and CDR2 sequences are MNHNY and SVGAGI (reference sequence). The CDR3 has 10 amino acids. V was pared by 9 bases and J by 4 bases, with 6 bases between. CDR3 residues: CASGATEAFF. DNA of the CDR3: TGTGCCAGTGGGGCCACTGAAGCTTTCTTT.

This clone was recorded a few times. This chain connects TRBV10-3 to TRBJ1-2; D perhaps matches TRBD1 (5 bases). V lost 4 bases to trimming and J lost 4 bases, with 10 bases between them. This CDR3 contains 13 residues. Germline CDR1 is ENHRY and CDR2 is SYGVKD. The CDR3 DNA reads TGTGCCATCAGTGGGGGCCGAGCCTATGGCTACACCTTC. The encoded protein is CAISGGRAYGYTF.

This chain connects TRBV6-6 to TRBJ1-5; 10 bases map to TRBD1. Per germline, CDR1 MNHNY and CDR2 SVGAGI (reference sequence). There are 16 residues in the CDR3. J gave up 6 bases and V 2 bases, and 7 bases lay outside the gene matches. CDR3 amino acids: CASSYGTGAGSQPQHF. DNA of the CDR3: TGTGCCAGCAGTTACGGGACAGGGGCCGGCAGTCAGCCCCAGCATTTT.

This clone appeared once. This rearrangement joins TRBV5-1 to TRBJ1-1; D gene uncertain. CDR3 length: 14 amino acids. V lost 0 bases and J 1 base, leaving 7 bases between the germline ends. Germline lookup yields CDR1 SGHRS and CDR2 YFSETQ. This chain's CDR3 is CASSLETRNTEAFF. The CDR3 DNA is TGCGCCAGCAGCTTGGAAACCCGGAACACTGAAGCTTTCTTT.

This clone was detected a few times. CDR3 protein: CASSRTIYEQYF. DNA for the CDR3: TGTGCCAGCAGCCGGACGATCTACGAGCAGTACTTC. The chain combines TRBV2 with TRBJ2-7; the D is unclear. With 6 bases removed from V and 3 bases from J, the gap between germline ends came to 9 bases. The CDR3 is made up of 12 amino acids. Germline V gene data show CDR1 as SNHLY and CDR2 as FYNNEI.

The chain uses TRBV5-6 and TRBJ1-4, with a tentative D call TRBD1 (5 bases). CDR1 SGHDT and CDR2 YYEEEE come from the germline V gene. V lost 0 bases, J lost 0 bases, and 9 bases lay in between. There are 16 residues in the CDR3. DNA for the CDR3: TGTGCCAGCAGCTTGGGACAGTCTGCAACTAATGAAAAACTGTTTTTT. Translated: CASSLGQSATNEKLFF.

This clone was detected a few times. The J gene is TRBJ2-1, the V gene TRBV10-3, with a weak D call TRBD1 (5 bases). The CDR3 contains 13 residues. Germline V CDR1 and CDR2: ENHRY, SYGVKD. Trimming cost V 3 bases and J 6 bases, with 9 bases left between them. CDR3: CAISDGTGNEQFF. As DNA, the CDR3 is TGTGCCATCAGTGATGGAACAGGCAATGAGCAGTTCTTC.

The chain carries TRBV15 and TRBJ2-7; D gene uncertain. Between the trimmed V and J ends, which lost 5 bases and 4 bases, there was a span of 12 bases. Germline CDR1 is LNHNV and CDR2 is YYDKDF (reference sequence). This CDR3 contains 13 residues. The CDR3 loop is CATSARSLYEQYF. The DNA of the CDR3 is TGTGCCACCAGCGCCCGATCTTTGTACGAGCAGTACTTC.

This chain connects TRBV10-3 to TRBJ2-7, with D perhaps matching TRBD1 (6 bases). The germline V gene encodes CDR1 ENHRY and CDR2 SYGVKD. Trimming left V 0 bases short and J 0 bases short, with 12 bases between. The CDR3 has 16 residues. For the CDR3, the DNA is TGTGCCATCAGTGAGTCGAAGTACAGGGACTCCTACGAGCAGTACTTC. Its translation is CAISESKYRDSYEQYF.

The rearrangement joins TRBV28 to TRBJ1-5; 9 nucleotides line up with TRBD1. Per the germline V gene, CDR1 is MDHEN and CDR2 is SYDVKM. The CDR3 loop spans 15 amino acids. J gave up 3 bases and V 5 bases, and 5 bases lay outside the gene matches. The CDR3 is CASSATGGLNQPQHF. CDR3 bases: TGTGCCAGCAGTGCCACAGGGGGCCTCAATCAGCCCCAGCATTTT. Full variable domain (outside the CDR3, taken from reference TRBV28 and TRBJ1-5): DVKVTQSSRYLVKRTGEKVFLECVQDMDHENMFWYRQDPGLGLRLIYFSYDVKMKEKGDIPEGYSVSREKKERFSLILESASTNQTSMYLCASSATGGLNQPQHFGDGTRLSIL.

J is TRBJ2-1 and V is TRBV10-2; D is perhaps TRBD1 or TRBD2 (6 bases each). V was clipped by 3 bases and J by 10 bases, with 13 bases between them. Germline V gene sequence: CDR1 WSHSY, CDR2 SAAADI. The CDR3 contains 13 residues. CDR3 nucleotides: TGCGCCAGCAGTGAAGGAGGGGGTAGGGAGCAGTTCTTC. This sequence encodes CASSEGGGREQFF.

The rearrangement joins TRBV7-8 to TRBJ1-6, with TRBD1 matching over 7 bases. This CDR3 contains 15 residues. CDR1 and CDR2 (germline): SGHVS, FQNEAQ. Trimming at V came to 1 base and at J to 8 bases, leaving 5 bases not matched to a gene. The CDR3 sequence: CASSLVGTVDSPLHF. The CDR3 DNA is TGTGCCAGCAGCTTAGTCGGGACAGTTGATTCACCCCTCCACTTT.